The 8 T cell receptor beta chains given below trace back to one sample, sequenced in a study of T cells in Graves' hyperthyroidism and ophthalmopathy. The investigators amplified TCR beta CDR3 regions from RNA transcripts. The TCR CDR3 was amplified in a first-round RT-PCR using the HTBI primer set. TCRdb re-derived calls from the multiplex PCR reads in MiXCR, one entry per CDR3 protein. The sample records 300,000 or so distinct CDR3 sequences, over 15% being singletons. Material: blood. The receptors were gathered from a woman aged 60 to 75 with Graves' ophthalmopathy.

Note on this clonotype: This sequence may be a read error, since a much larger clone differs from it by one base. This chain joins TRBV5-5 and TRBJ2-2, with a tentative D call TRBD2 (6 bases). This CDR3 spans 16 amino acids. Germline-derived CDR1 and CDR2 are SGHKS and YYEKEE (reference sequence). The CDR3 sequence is CASSLLGQTNTGGLFF. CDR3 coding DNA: TGTGCCAGCAGCTTGTTGGGTCAGACGAACACCGGGGGGCTGTTTTTT. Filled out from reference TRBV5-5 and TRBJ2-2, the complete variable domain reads DAGVTQSPTHLIKTRGQQVTLRCSPISGHKSVSWYQQVLGQGPQFIFQYYEKEERGRGNFPDRFSARQFPNYSSELNVNALLLGDSALYLCASSLLGQTNTGGLFFGEGSRLTVL.

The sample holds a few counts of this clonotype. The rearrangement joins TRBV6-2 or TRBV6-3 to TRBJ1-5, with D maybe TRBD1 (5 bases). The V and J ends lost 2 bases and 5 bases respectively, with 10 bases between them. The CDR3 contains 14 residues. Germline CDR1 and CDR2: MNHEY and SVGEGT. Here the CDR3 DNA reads TGTGCCAGCAGTTACGGAGGAGGGGATCAGCCCCAGCATTTT. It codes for CASSYGGGDQPQHF.

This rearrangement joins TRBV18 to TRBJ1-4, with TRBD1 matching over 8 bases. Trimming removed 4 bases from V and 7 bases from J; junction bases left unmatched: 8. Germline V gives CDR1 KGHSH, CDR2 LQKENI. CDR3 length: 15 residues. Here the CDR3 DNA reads TGTGCCAGCTCACAAACGACAGGGGCGAGTGAAAAACTGTTTTTT. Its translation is CASSQTTGASEKLFF. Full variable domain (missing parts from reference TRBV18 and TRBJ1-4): NAGVMQNPRHLVRRRGQEARLRCSPMKGHSHVYWYRQLPEEGLKFMVYLQKENIIDESGMPKERFSAEFPKEGPSILRIQQVVRGDSAAYFCASSQTTGASEKLFFGSGTQLSVL.

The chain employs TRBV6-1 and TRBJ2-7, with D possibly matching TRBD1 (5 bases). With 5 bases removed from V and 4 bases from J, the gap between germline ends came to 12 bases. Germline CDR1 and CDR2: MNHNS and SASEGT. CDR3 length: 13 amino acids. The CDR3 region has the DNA TGTGCCAGCAGTCCCCGACAGCTTTACGAGCAGTACTTC. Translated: CASSPRQLYEQYF.

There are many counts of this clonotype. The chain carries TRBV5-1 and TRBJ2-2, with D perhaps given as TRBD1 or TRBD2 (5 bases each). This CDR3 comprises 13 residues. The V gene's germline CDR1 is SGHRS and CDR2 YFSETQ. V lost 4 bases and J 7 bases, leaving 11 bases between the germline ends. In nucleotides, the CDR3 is TGCGCCAGCAGCCGGGACGACAGCGGGGAGCTGTTTTTT. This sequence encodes CASSRDDSGELFF.

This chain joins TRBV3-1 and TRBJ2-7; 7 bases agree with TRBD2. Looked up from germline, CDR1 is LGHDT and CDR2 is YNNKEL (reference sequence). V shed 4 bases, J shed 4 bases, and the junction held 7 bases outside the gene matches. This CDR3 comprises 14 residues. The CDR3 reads CASSPAGVKYEQYF. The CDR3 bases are TGTGCCAGCAGCCCGGCGGGAGTAAAATACGAGCAGTACTTC.

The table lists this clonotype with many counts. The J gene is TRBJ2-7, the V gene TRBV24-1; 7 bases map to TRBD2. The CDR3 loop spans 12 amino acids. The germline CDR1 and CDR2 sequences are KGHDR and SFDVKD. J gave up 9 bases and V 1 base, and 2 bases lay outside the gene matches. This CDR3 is CATSDFLAGQYF. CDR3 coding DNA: TGTGCCACCAGTGATTTCTTAGCGGGGCAGTACTTC.

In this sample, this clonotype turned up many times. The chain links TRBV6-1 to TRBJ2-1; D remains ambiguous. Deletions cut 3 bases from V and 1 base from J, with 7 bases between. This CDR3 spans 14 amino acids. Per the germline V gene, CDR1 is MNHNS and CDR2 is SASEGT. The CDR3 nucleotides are TGTGCCAGCAGTGACGATCGTTCCTACAATGAGCAGTTCTTC. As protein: CASSDDRSYNEQFF.